A single sample is the source of the 3 T cell receptor beta chains below, sequenced in a study of control samples from healthy donors and cancer patients. This table comes from immunoSEQ multiplex PCR, and its TCRdb copy is limited to in-frame clones, with some not included. The sample's table shows roughly 190,000 clones. The sample was blood. All receptors come from a woman in her twenties or thirties in good health.

This chain connects TRBV19 to TRBJ2-6; D is perhaps TRBD1 or TRBD2 (6 bases each). V was clipped by 6 bases and J by 1 base, with 10 bases between them. Germline loops: CDR1 LNHDA, CDR2 SQIVND (reference sequence). The CDR3 runs 15 residues. Here the CDR3 reads CASSGGASGANVLTF. The CDR3 DNA reads TGTGCCAGTAGCGGGGGCGCTTCTGGGGCCAACGTCCTGACTTTC.

The chain recombines TRBV30 with TRBJ1-5; 7 nucleotides line up with TRBD1. With 3 bases clipped from V and 1 base from J, the junction kept 3 bases outside the gene matches. In germline, CDR1 is GTSNPN, CDR2 SVGIG (reference sequence). The CDR3 covers 14 residues. The CDR3 DNA sequence: TGTGCCTGGAGCCTGGGACAGAGCAATCAGCCCCAGCATTTT. Its protein is CAWSLGQSNQPQHF.

The DNA for the CDR3 is TGTGCCAGCAGCCAAGATCGGACCAATCAGCCCCAGCATTTT. Translating gives CASSQDRTNQPQHF. The chain has TRBV3-1 (or the pseudogene TRBV3-2) and TRBJ1-5; D is unclear. CDR1 is LGHDT, CDR2 YNNKEL, per germline (reference sequence). V lost 0 bases and J 3 bases, leaving 6 bases between the germline ends. The CDR3 has 14 amino acids.